One and the same sample provided the 23 T cell receptor beta chains below, sequenced in a study of blood T cell repertoires in COVID-19. Profiling relied on immunoSEQ multiplex PCR, and the TCRdb table lists in-frame clones only, not all of them. The data show 100,000 to 150,000 clones, with around nine tenths seen just once and more than 1.5% held by the top ten. Sample: peripheral blood. These receptors all come from a human donor in a cohort sampled during active COVID-19.

This sequence joins TRBV4-1 and TRBJ2-5, with 12 bases that match TRBD2. The trim removed 1 base at V and 4 bases at J, leaving 7 bases unmatched. The germline CDR1 and CDR2 sequences are MGHRA and YSYEKL. This CDR3 has 17 residues. The CDR3 protein is CASSQGASGRAGETQYF. CDR3 DNA: TGCGCCAGCAGCCAAGGGGCTAGCGGGAGGGCTGGAGAGACCCAGTACTTC.

The chain is built from TRBV10-3 and TRBJ2-1; 11 bases line up with TRBD2. Germline trimming cut 10 bases from V and 4 bases from J; bases unmatched to any gene: 9. The germline CDR1 and CDR2 sequences are ENHRY and SYGVKD. CDR3 length equals 15 residues. The DNA for the CDR3 is TGTGCCACTGGGGTGACTAGCGGGGAATACAATGAGCAGTTCTTC. It specifies CATGVTSGEYNEQFF.

Concerning this clone: Other DNA sequences in this sample translate to the same CDR3. The chain joins TRBV29-1 to TRBJ2-3; no firm D call. Between the trimmed V and J ends, which lost 3 bases and 1 base, there was a span of 5 bases. CDR3 length: 12 residues. Germline loops: CDR1 SQVTM, CDR2 ANQGSEA. The CDR3 protein is CSVDSGTDTQYF. The CDR3 region has the DNA TGCAGCGTTGATTCTGGCACAGATACGCAGTATTTT.

The rearrangement uses TRBV10-3 and TRBJ2-7; 9 bases agree with TRBD2. The CDR3 runs to 16 residues. CDR1 is ENHRY and CDR2 is SYGVKD in the germline V gene. V lost 2 bases, J lost 0 bases, and 5 bases stayed unmatched. The CDR3 reads CAISEVTSGPSYEQYF. The CDR3 nucleotides read TGTGCCATCAGTGAGGTTACTAGCGGGCCCTCCTACGAGCAGTACTTC.

This clone was recorded a few times. The J gene is TRBJ2-1, the V gene TRBV6-5, with 11 positions matching TRBD2. The CDR3 extends over 14 amino acids. Germline V gene lookup returns CDR1 MNHEY and CDR2 SVGAGI. With V trimmed by 8 bases and J by 3 bases, 3 bases remained unmatched. The CDR3 is CASRLAGIYNEQFF. DNA for the CDR3: TGTGCCAGCCGACTAGCGGGAATCTACAATGAGCAGTTCTTC.

The chain joins TRBV9 to TRBJ2-1; 8 bases agree with TRBD1. V was pared by 3 bases and J by 7 bases, with 3 bases of the junction left unmatched. Germline V lookup: CDR1 SGDLS, CDR2 YYNGEE. This CDR3 contains 13 residues. The CDR3 is CASSGTGGNEQFF. The CDR3 DNA sequence: TGTGCCAGCAGCGGCACAGGGGGGAATGAGCAGTTCTTC.

The genes are TRBV18 and TRBJ1-1; D possibly corresponds to TRBD1 (6 bases). The CDR3 contains 15 residues. CDR1 and CDR2 from the germline V gene are KGHSH and LQKENI. V shed 1 base and J shed 1 base, with 10 bases lying between them. DNA of the CDR3: TGTGCCAGCTCACCACAGGGGGGGGAGAACACTGAAGCTTTCTTT. Translating gives CASSPQGGENTEAFF.

The chain carries TRBV24-1 and TRBJ1-5; no reliable D call. V shed 1 base and J shed 4 bases, with 7 bases lying between them. Germline CDR1 reads KGHDR; CDR2 reads SFDVKD. This CDR3 comprises 14 residues. CDR3 residues: CATSDLQSNQPQHF. CDR3 sequence (DNA): TGTGCCACCAGTGATTTACAGTCGAATCAGCCCCAGCATTTT.

This clone showed up just once. This chain connects TRBV29-1 to TRBJ1-1; weak D call: TRBD1 (6 bases). V was trimmed by 6 bases and J by 1 base, leaving 9 bases between them. Germline assignment: CDR1 SQVTM and CDR2 ANQGSEA. The CDR3 loop spans 12 amino acids. DNA for the CDR3: TGCAGCGTCCAGACAGGGAACACTGAAGCTTTCTTT. It is translated as CSVQTGNTEAFF.

The chain carries TRBV5-1 and TRBJ1-1; no clear D. Germline V gene data show CDR1 as SGHRS and CDR2 as YFSETQ. The CDR3 consists of 14 residues. V dropped 2 bases and J dropped 0 bases, with 8 bases sitting between them. CDR3 residues: CASSFAGLNTEAFF. In DNA form, the CDR3 reads TGCGCCAGCAGCTTCGCCGGGTTGAACACTGAAGCTTTCTTT.

The chain couples TRBV7-9 to TRBJ1-3, with TRBD1 as a possible D gene (5 bases). V was trimmed by 4 bases and J by 7 bases, leaving 11 bases between them. CDR3 length equals 13 residues. Germline lookup yields CDR1 SEHNR and CDR2 FQNEAQ (reference sequence). The CDR3 DNA sequence: TGTGCCAGCAGCTCGACAGTGATGAACACCATATATTTT. Encoded protein: CASSSTVMNTIYF.

V gene TRBV2 combines with J gene TRBJ2-7, with no clear D. CDR3 length: 15 amino acids. Germline lookup yields CDR1 SNHLY and CDR2 FYNNEI. V was cut by 6 bases and J by 6 bases, with 21 bases left in between. CDR3 in DNA: TGTGCCAGCAGGCCCCGAGGTTATGGCTTGGGCGAGCAGTACTTC. As protein: CASRPRGYGLGEQYF.

The chain has TRBV28 and TRBJ1-6; TRBD1 is a possible D gene (5 bases). V was pared by 5 bases and J by 7 bases, with 15 bases between. Germline V gene lookup returns CDR1 MDHEN and CDR2 SYDVKM. CDR3 length: 15 residues. CDR3 protein: CASSPAGQGNSPLHF. The CDR3 nucleotides read TGTGCCAGCAGTCCAGCCGGACAAGGGAATTCACCCCTCCACTTT.

The genes are TRBV5-1 and TRBJ1-1; D gene uncertain. V was cut by 7 bases and J by 1 base, with 14 bases left in between. The CDR3 is made up of 14 amino acids. Germline loops: CDR1 SGHRS, CDR2 YFSETQ. CDR3 protein: CASRGLGENTEAFF. The CDR3 DNA sequence: TGCGCCAGCCGAGGTTTGGGAGAGAACACTGAAGCTTTCTTT.

The chain combines TRBV28 with TRBJ1-2, with TRBD1 matching 8 bases. With 3 bases clipped from V and 8 bases from J, the junction kept 2 bases outside the gene matches. Germline loops: CDR1 MDHEN, CDR2 SYDVKM. CDR3 size: 12 residues. This chain's CDR3 is CASSFRTGGYTF. CDR3 coding DNA: TGTGCCAGCAGTTTTAGGACAGGGGGCTACACCTTC.

J is TRBJ1-1 and V is TRBV29-1; TRBD1 might be the D (6 bases). Germline values: CDR1 SQVTM, CDR2 ANQGSEA. Trimming stripped 6 bases from V and 1 base from J, with 21 bases between. The CDR3 consists of 16 residues. Here the CDR3 reads CSVPRVRGGGNTEAFF. The CDR3 coding sequence is TGCAGCGTCCCCCGTGTGAGGGGGGGAGGGAACACTGAAGCTTTCTTT. The variable domain in full, completed from reference TRBV29-1 and TRBJ1-1, reads SAVISQKPSRDICQRGTSLTIQCQVDSQVTMMFWYRQQPGQSLTLIATANQGSEATYESGFVIDKFPISRPNLTFSTLTVSNMSPEDSSIYLCSVPRVRGGGNTEAFFGQGTRLTVV.

Only one count was recorded for this clone. The chain has TRBV2 and TRBJ1-2; 8 positions match TRBD1. This CDR3 region has 13 residues. Germline V gene sequence: CDR1 SNHLY, CDR2 FYNNEI. The V gene end was trimmed by 3 bases and the J gene end by 6 bases; junction bases not matched to a gene: 3. The chain's CDR3 is CASSDQGADGYTF. The DNA for the CDR3 is TGTGCCAGCAGTGACCAGGGGGCGGATGGCTACACCTTC.

This chain joins TRBV5-1 and TRBJ1-2; TRBD1 agrees at 7 bases. Trimming removed 3 bases from V and 8 bases from J; junction bases left unmatched: 13. The CDR3 consists of 15 residues. Germline V gene sequence: CDR1 SGHRS, CDR2 YFSETQ. The CDR3 sequence: CASSSRDSSTGGYTF. DNA for the CDR3: TGCGCCAGCAGCTCGCGGGACAGTTCTACGGGGGGCTACACCTTC.

The chain employs TRBV19 and TRBJ2-1, with a possible D match to TRBD1 (6 bases). The CDR3 consists of 13 residues. The germline V gene encodes CDR1 LNHDA and CDR2 SQIVND (reference sequence). The V gene lost 7 bases and the J gene lost 7 bases, with 14 bases spanning the gap. The CDR3 DNA sequence: TGTGCCAGTACTCGAAGTAGGGGGAATGAGCAGTTCTTC. It yields the protein CASTRSRGNEQFF.

CDR3 nucleotides: TGCGCCAGCAGTTGGGCTTTCCAAGAGACCCAGTACTTC. Its protein is CASSWAFQETQYF. The V call is TRBV10-2, the J call TRBJ2-5; no firm D call. Trimming took off 5 bases at V and 1 base at J, with 8 bases between the two ends. Germline assignment: CDR1 WSHSY and CDR2 SAAADI. There are 13 residues in the CDR3.

The CDR3 spells CASSWSQQSTGELFF. The CDR3 DNA is TGCGCCAGCAGCTGGAGCCAGCAATCTACCGGGGAGCTGTTTTTT. The V gene is TRBV5-1, the J gene TRBJ2-2; D remains unclear. The germline V gene encodes CDR1 SGHRS and CDR2 YFSETQ. This CDR3 has 15 amino acids. Trimming cost V 3 bases and J 5 bases, with 14 bases left between them. The variable domain in full, completed from reference TRBV5-1 and TRBJ2-2, reads KAGVTQTPRYLIKTRGQQVTLSCSPISGHRSVSWYQQTPGQGLQFLFEYFSETQRNKGNFPGRFSGRQFSNSRSEMNVSTLELGDSALYLCASSWSQQSTGELFFGEGSRLTVL.

The chain is built from TRBV6-5 and TRBJ1-2, with 8 positions matching TRBD1. The J segment lost 4 bases and the V segment lost 5 bases, leaving 6 bases of the junction unmatched. There are 14 residues in the CDR3. Germline V lookup: CDR1 MNHEY, CDR2 SVGAGI. The CDR3 coding sequence is TGTGCCAGCAGTACAGGGGGTAGAGGCTATGGCTACACCTTC. This gives the protein CASSTGGRGYGYTF.

This clone came up once. The chain is built from TRBV5-6 and TRBJ1-2; TRBD1 matches 8 bases. The CDR3 consists of 15 residues. V trimming: 4 bases; J trimming: 8 bases; junction bases outside the gene matches: 13. Germline CDR1 is SGHDT and CDR2 is YYEEEE. The CDR3 DNA reads as TGTGCCAGCAGCCTGGGACAGGCGTTGCTAGGGGGCTACACCTTC. Amino acids: CASSLGQALLGGYTF.